Each of the 17 T cell receptor beta chains below was sequenced from the same sample in a study of Ad26.COV2.S vaccination and SARS-CoV-2 variants (dated by TCRdb to the early 2020s). Libraries were built with the immunoSEQ multiplex PCR assay. The immuneACCESS repertoire file appears here via TCRdb, limited to in-frame rearrangements. These files lack a portion of the clones; in checked studies, under half of the deficit traces to unresolved V genes, and the cause of the others is not known. This sample gives a few hundred thousand clones in total; around 91% of them show up just once. Roughly 4% of the sample belongs to the ten largest clones. In light of the paper, this sample's treatment or condition label describes: around 19 received Ad26.COV2.S at low or high dose, single or two shots; roughly 5 received placebo; per-sample allocation not given. Repertoires of vaccine and placebo recipients were sequenced from samples taken on day 63 after the first injection.

The specimen was peripheral blood, collected in a trial of Ad26.COV2.S vaccine versus placebo. These receptors all stem from a person between 18 and 60 years old who received the Ad26.COV2.S COVID-19 vaccine or a placebo.

V and J are TRBV2 and TRBJ2-5; D unclear. Trimming removed 1 base at V and 5 bases at J, with 11 bases between. Germline assignment: CDR1 SNHLY and CDR2 FYNNEI. The CDR3 has 14 residues. The CDR3 DNA reads as TGTGCCAGCAGTGAAGATCAGTCCTCGGAGACCCAGTACTTC. Encoded protein: CASSEDQSSETQYF. The variable domain in full, with the rest retrieved from reference TRBV2 and TRBJ2-5, is EPEVTQTPSHQVTQMGQEVILRCVPISNHLYFYWYRQILGQKVEFLVSFYNNEISEKSEIFDDQFSVERPDGSNFTLKIRSTKLEDSAMYFCASSEDQSSETQYFGPGTRLLVL.

V usage is TRBV18 and J usage is TRBJ2-1, with 12 positions matching TRBD2. CDR1 and CDR2 (germline): KGHSH, LQKENI. CDR3 size: 17 residues. Germline trimming cut 0 bases from V and 5 bases from J; bases unmatched to any gene: 5. The CDR3 region is CASSPPTSGRINNEQFF. DNA of the CDR3: TGTGCCAGCTCACCACCGACTAGCGGGAGAATCAACAATGAGCAGTTCTTC.

The CDR3 coding sequence is TGTGCCAGCAGCTCAATGGGACGACAGACAGAGACCCAGTACTTC. This encodes CASSSMGRQTETQYF. The genes are TRBV7-9 and TRBJ2-5; D may match TRBD1 or TRBD2 (5 bases each). V gave up 4 bases and J gave up 4 bases, with 16 bases separating them. The CDR3 is 15 amino acids. CDR1 and CDR2 (germline): SEHNR, FQNEAQ (reference sequence).

CDR3 nucleotide sequence: TGTGCCAGCTCACCACTGCCCCTCGAGACCCAGTACTTC. Its translation: CASSPLPLETQYF. This rearrangement joins TRBV18 to TRBJ2-5; no definite D call. Trimming removed 1 base at V and 5 bases at J, with 8 bases between. CDR3 length: 13 residues. From germline, CDR1 is KGHSH and CDR2 LQKENI.

The chain uses TRBV30 and TRBJ1-5; D is possibly TRBD1 (5 bases). The V and J ends lost 1 base and 2 bases respectively, with 6 bases between them. This CDR3 has 13 amino acids. Looked up from germline, CDR1 is GTSNPN and CDR2 is SVGIG (reference sequence). This chain's CDR3 is CAWSAGGNQPQHF. DNA of the CDR3: TGTGCCTGGAGTGCGGGGGGCAATCAGCCCCAGCATTTT.

The chain employs TRBV9 and TRBJ2-7; D is perhaps TRBD1 (6 bases). Deletions cut 0 bases from V and 2 bases from J, with 9 bases between. This CDR3 region has 14 residues. The germline gives CDR1 SGDLS, CDR2 YYNGEE. Here the CDR3 DNA reads TGTGCCAGCAGCGTAGAGGGGGAGACCTACGAGCAGTACTTC. Translated, it gives CASSVEGETYEQYF.

The chain links TRBV27 to TRBJ1-1, with D possibly being TRBD1 (5 bases). Germline CDR1 is MNHEY and CDR2 is SMNVEV (reference sequence). This CDR3 has 13 amino acids. Trimming pared 5 bases from V and 7 bases from J, leaving 14 bases between. CDR3 DNA sequence: TGTGCCAGCAGTCCCCTCGGGGGAGGTGAAGCTTTCTTT. Amino acid sequence: CASSPLGGGEAFF.

This chain joins TRBV27 and TRBJ2-7, with D perhaps TRBD2 (6 bases). Trimming stripped 4 bases from V and 7 bases from J, with 17 bases between. There are 14 residues in the CDR3. Looked up from germline, CDR1 is MNHEY and CDR2 is SMNVEV (reference sequence). In DNA form, the CDR3 reads TGTGCCAGCAGTTCGTCCCAGTGGGGGAGGGAGCAGTACTTC. Protein product: CASSSSQWGREQYF.

The rearrangement links TRBV28 to TRBJ2-5; 7 bases agree with TRBD2. V dropped 3 bases and J dropped 0; count of bases not matched to a gene: 1. Germline assignment: CDR1 MDHEN and CDR2 SYDVKM. The CDR3 covers 14 residues. This CDR3 is CASSFGGNQETQYF. CDR3 sequence (DNA): TGTGCCAGCAGTTTCGGGGGGAACCAAGAGACCCAGTACTTC.

This sequence joins TRBV28 and TRBJ1-1; perhaps TRBD1 as D (6 bases). V was clipped by 5 bases and J by 1 base, with 20 bases between them. Germline loops: CDR1 MDHEN, CDR2 SYDVKM. The CDR3 loop spans 17 amino acids. Here the CDR3 reads CASSHTLDSRRNTEAFF. Written as DNA, the CDR3 is TGTGCCAGCAGTCATACTCTGGACAGCAGAAGGAACACTGAAGCTTTCTTT.

The chain employs TRBV12-3 or TRBV12-4 and TRBJ2-1; either TRBD1 or TRBD2 may supply D (5 bases each). The V gene lost 3 bases and the J gene lost 14 bases, with 11 bases spanning the gap. This CDR3 has 11 amino acids. In DNA, the CDR3 is TGTGCCAGCAGTTTTGGGACGCAAGAGTTCTTC. This translates into CASSFGTQEFF.

The chain is built from TRBV5-1 and TRBJ2-3; tentative D call: TRBD1 (6 bases). V dropped 4 bases and J dropped 3 bases, with 18 bases sitting between them. Per germline, CDR1 SGHRS and CDR2 YFSETQ. The CDR3 contains 16 residues. The CDR3 sequence is CASSESAGTSTDTQYF. In nucleotides, the CDR3 is TGCGCCAGCAGCGAATCGGCAGGGACAAGTACAGATACGCAGTATTTT. The whole variable domain, remainder taken from reference TRBV5-1 and TRBJ2-3, is KAGVTQTPRYLIKTRGQQVTLSCSPISGHRSVSWYQQTPGQGLQFLFEYFSETQRNKGNFPGRFSGRQFSNSRSEMNVSTLELGDSALYLCASSESAGTSTDTQYFGPGTRLTVL.

The V gene is TRBV18, the J gene TRBJ2-7; 7 nucleotides line up with TRBD2. This CDR3 comprises 15 residues. Germline CDR1 is KGHSH and CDR2 is LQKENI. With V trimmed by 3 bases and J by 4 bases, 9 bases remained unmatched. The CDR3 spells CASSPPTGGHYEQYF. The CDR3 DNA is TGTGCCAGCTCACCTCCGACGGGAGGTCATTACGAGCAGTACTTC.

CDR3 nucleotide sequence: TGTGCCACCAGTGATCCCCTCCTTCCGGAGACCCAGTACTTC. Its protein product is CATSDPLLPETQYF. V usage is TRBV24-1 and J usage is TRBJ2-5, with unresolved D. Germline V gene sequence: CDR1 KGHDR, CDR2 SFDVKD. Deletions cut 3 bases from V and 5 bases from J, with 12 bases between. This CDR3 spans 14 amino acids.

As for this clone: Distinct nucleotide sequences in the sample also encode this CDR3. The chain joins TRBV7-9 to TRBJ2-7; D is perhaps TRBD1 or TRBD2 (5 bases each). The germline V and J ends were trimmed by 5 bases and 4 bases, with 15 bases remaining between them. CDR1 and CDR2 (germline): SEHNR, FQNEAQ (reference sequence). The CDR3 has 14 residues. The CDR3 DNA follows: TGTGCCAGCAGCCCGGGGACGGGAACTTACGAGCAGTACTTC. The encoded protein is CASSPGTGTYEQYF.

The chain combines TRBV7-6 with TRBJ2-7, with a tentative D call TRBD1 (6 bases). The V gene's germline CDR1 is SGHVS and CDR2 FNYEAQ. V was shortened by 5 bases and J by 4 bases, with 15 bases between the two germline ends. The CDR3 extends over 14 amino acids. CDR3 loop: CASSPRQDPYEQYF. DNA for the CDR3: TGTGCCAGCAGCCCCCGACAGGACCCGTACGAGCAGTACTTC.

V usage is TRBV27 and J usage is TRBJ2-2, with D possibly being TRBD1 (5 bases). V shed 5 bases and J shed 3 bases, with 10 bases lying between them. The length of the CDR3 is 14 residues. Germline CDR1 and CDR2: MNHEY and SMNVEV (reference sequence). The CDR3 loop is CASSLPGYTGELFF. As DNA, the CDR3 is TGTGCCAGCAGTCTCCCAGGGTACACCGGGGAGCTGTTTTTT.